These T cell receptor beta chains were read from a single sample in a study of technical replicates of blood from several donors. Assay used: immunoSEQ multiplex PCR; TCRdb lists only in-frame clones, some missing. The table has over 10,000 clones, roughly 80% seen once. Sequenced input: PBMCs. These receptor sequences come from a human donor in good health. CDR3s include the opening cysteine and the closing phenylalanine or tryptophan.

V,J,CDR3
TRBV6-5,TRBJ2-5,CASRPGTSRETQYF
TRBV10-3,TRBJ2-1,CAISGTGYNEQFF
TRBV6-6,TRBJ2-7,CASSLSERASEQYF
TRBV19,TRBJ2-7,CASSGQRDYEQYF
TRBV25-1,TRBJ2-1,CASSDPGLATMVQFF
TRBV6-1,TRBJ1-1,CASGTGGVTEAFF
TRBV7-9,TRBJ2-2,CASSPLSGAGELFF
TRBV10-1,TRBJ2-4,CASSDGTGGLAKNIQYF
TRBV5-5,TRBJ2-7,CASSLTGGGEQYF
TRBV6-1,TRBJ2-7,CASSGTGVGNYEQYF
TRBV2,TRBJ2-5,CASSISGIGETQYF
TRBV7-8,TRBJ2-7,CASSLREASYEQYF
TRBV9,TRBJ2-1,CASSAGASGRGYEQFF
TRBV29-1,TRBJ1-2,CSVVGENYGYTF
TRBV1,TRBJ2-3,CTSSPSPPGTSGRRSTQYF
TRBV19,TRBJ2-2,CASSQRTKTEPYTGELFF
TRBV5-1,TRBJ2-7,CASSFGGRVDEQYF
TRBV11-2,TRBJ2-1,CASSPRLADTYNEQFF
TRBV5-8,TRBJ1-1,CASSRRRGALMNTEAFF
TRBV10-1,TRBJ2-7,CASSESSLGEPYEQYF
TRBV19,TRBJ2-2,CASSPQGGGGELFF
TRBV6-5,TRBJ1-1,CASSYTGQGWSEAFF
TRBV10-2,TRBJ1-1,CASRLDRATEAFF
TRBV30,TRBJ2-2,CAWSLSVTNTGELFF
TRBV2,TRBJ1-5,CASSVQDRGHQPQHF
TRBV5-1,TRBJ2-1,CASSLVGEAYNEQFF
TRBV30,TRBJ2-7,CAWSVLRGTYEQYF